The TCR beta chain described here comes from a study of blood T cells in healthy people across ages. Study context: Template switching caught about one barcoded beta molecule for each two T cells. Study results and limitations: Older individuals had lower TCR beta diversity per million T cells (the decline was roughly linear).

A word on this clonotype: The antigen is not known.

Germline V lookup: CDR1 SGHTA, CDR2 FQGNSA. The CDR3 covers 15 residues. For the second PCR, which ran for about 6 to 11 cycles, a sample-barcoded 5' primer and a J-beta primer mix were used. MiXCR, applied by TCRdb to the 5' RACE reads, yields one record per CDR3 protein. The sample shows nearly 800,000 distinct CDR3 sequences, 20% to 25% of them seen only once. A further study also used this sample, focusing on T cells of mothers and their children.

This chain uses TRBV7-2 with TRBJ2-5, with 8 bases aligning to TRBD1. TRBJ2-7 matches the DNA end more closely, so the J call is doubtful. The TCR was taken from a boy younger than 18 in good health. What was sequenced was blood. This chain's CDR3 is CASSSLTGATYEQYF. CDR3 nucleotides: TGTGCCAGCAGCTCATTGACAGGGGCGACCTACGAGCAGTACTTC.